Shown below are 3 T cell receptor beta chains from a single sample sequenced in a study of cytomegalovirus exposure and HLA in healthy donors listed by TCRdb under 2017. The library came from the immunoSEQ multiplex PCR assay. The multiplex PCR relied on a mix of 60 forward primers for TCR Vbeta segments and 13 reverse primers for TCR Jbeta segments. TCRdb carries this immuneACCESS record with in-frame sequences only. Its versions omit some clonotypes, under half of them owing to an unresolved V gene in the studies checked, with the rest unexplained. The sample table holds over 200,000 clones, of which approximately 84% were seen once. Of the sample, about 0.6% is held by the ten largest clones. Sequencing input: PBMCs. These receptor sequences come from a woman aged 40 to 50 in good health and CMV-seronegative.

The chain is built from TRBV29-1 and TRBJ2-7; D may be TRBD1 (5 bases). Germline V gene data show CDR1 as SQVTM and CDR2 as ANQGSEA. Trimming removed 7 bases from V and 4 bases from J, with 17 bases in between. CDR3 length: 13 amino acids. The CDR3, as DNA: TGCAGCGGAAGGTTTCCAGGGTCTTACGAGCAGTACTTC. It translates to CSGRFPGSYEQYF.

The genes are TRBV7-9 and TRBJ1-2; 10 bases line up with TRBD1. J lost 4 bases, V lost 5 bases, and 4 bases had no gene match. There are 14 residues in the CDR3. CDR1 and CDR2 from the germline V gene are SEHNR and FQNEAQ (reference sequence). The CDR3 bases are TGTGCCAGCAGCGAGACAGGGGGCAGCTATGGCTACACCTTC. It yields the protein CASSETGGSYGYTF.

The CDR3 here is CASSSSPNREETQYF. As DNA, the CDR3 is TGTGCCAGCAGCTCCTCTCCGAACAGGGAAGAGACCCAGTACTTC. V usage is TRBV7-3 and J usage is TRBJ2-5; perhaps TRBD1 as D (6 bases). The CDR3 sequence is 15 residues long. Looked up from germline, CDR1 is SGHTA and CDR2 is FQGTGA. The germline V and J ends were trimmed by 4 bases and 3 bases, with 15 bases remaining between them.